Presented here are 21 T cell receptor beta chains from one specimen sequenced in a study of blood T cell repertoires in COVID-19. Clones were sequenced by immunoSEQ multiplex PCR, and TCRdb holds only the in-frame ones, with some missing. The data contain approximately 400,000 clones, 88% of them singletons. The specimen sequenced was PBMCs or T cells enriched from blood (not recorded which). The receptors here all came from a woman aged 18-29 years who had recovered from COVID-19.

The chain recombines TRBV12-5 with TRBJ1-5; no firm D call. The CDR3 has 17 residues. The V end was cut by 6 bases, the J end by 0 bases, with 18 bases between. Germline V gene lookup returns CDR1 LGHNT and CDR2 FRNRAP. The CDR3 sequence is CASGSPEVAYSNQPQHF. For the CDR3, the DNA is TGTGCTAGTGGCTCCCCTGAGGTAGCTTATAGCAATCAGCCCCAGCATTTT.

The sample holds one count of this clone. The chain is built from TRBV6-5 and TRBJ2-5; D is perhaps TRBD2 (5 bases). This CDR3 is built from 15 residues. Germline V CDR1 and CDR2: MNHEY, SVGAGI. V was trimmed by 0 bases and J by 4 bases, leaving 12 bases between them. CDR3 DNA: TGTGCCAGCAGTTACTCGCGTTCGGGGTCAGAGACCCAGTACTTC. Translated, it gives CASSYSRSGSETQYF.

V gene TRBV7-9 combines with J gene TRBJ2-7, with D possibly being TRBD2 (5 bases). Germline values: CDR1 SEHNR, CDR2 FQNEAQ (reference sequence). V shed 5 bases and J shed 5 bases, with 10 bases lying between them. The CDR3 is 12 amino acids. Here the CDR3 DNA reads TGTGCCAGCAGCCCAGATAGCGACGAGCAGTACTTC. Protein sequence: CASSPDSDEQYF.

The chain carries TRBV7-9 and TRBJ2-5, with a weak D call TRBD1 (5 bases). CDR3 length: 18 amino acids. Germline CDR1 SEHNR, CDR2 FQNEAQ (reference sequence). The V end lost 5 bases, the J end lost 5 bases, and 27 bases lay between the germline ends. The CDR3 DNA follows: TGTGCCAGCAGCCCAGCCCGTTCTGACAGCCGACGTTCTGAGACCCAGTACTTC. This codes for CASSPARSDSRRSETQYF.

The rearrangement uses TRBV4-3 and TRBJ1-1; tentative D call: TRBD1 (5 bases). This CDR3 is built from 14 residues. Trimming cost V 0 bases and J 3 bases, with 8 bases left between them. CDR1 is LGHNA, CDR2 YSLEER, per germline. DNA for the CDR3: TGCGCCAGCAGCCAAGACGCGGGGGACACTGAAGCTTTCTTT. Translated: CASSQDAGDTEAFF.

The CDR3 here is CSAIPGQGPNYGYTF. CDR3 DNA sequence: TGCAGCGCCATACCGGGACAGGGTCCTAACTATGGCTACACCTTC. The rearrangement joins TRBV29-1 to TRBJ1-2, with 9 nucleotides matching TRBD1. The germline V gene has CDR1 SQVTM and CDR2 ANQGSEA. The CDR3 length is 15 residues. V gave up 7 bases and J gave up 0 bases; unmatched junction bases: 9.

This clone occurred once. This chain joins TRBV10-1 and TRBJ1-4, with a weak D call TRBD1 (5 bases). This CDR3 region has 14 residues. With 0 bases removed from V and 10 bases from J, the gap between germline ends came to 12 bases. Germline V CDR1 and CDR2: WNHNN, SYGVQD (reference sequence). The CDR3 here is CASSESTAAGKLFF. CDR3 bases: TGCGCCAGCAGTGAGTCGACAGCCGCTGGAAAACTGTTTTTT.

This chain uses TRBV4-1 with TRBJ1-6, with 12 bases matching TRBD1. Germline V gene sequence: CDR1 MGHRA, CDR2 YSYEKL. CDR3 length: 15 residues. J gave up 6 bases and V 8 bases, and 5 bases lay outside the gene matches. This CDR3 reads CASRGTGGLNSPLHF. The DNA of the CDR3 is TGCGCCAGCCGTGGGACAGGGGGCCTTAATTCACCCCTCCACTTT.

This rearrangement joins TRBV28 to TRBJ2-3, with 8 bases fitting TRBD1. Germline V lookup: CDR1 MDHEN, CDR2 SYDVKM. The CDR3 extends over 16 amino acids. The V gene end was trimmed by 3 bases and the J gene end by 5 bases; junction bases not matched to a gene: 10. The CDR3 DNA sequence: TGTGCCAGCAGTTTCGGGGACAGGCCGGGCCGAGATACGCAGTATTTT. Translating it yields CASSFGDRPGRDTQYF.

The chain employs TRBV28 and TRBJ2-1, with 10 bases fitting TRBD2. The V gene's germline CDR1 is MDHEN and CDR2 SYDVKM. With V trimmed by 7 bases and J by 6 bases, 18 bases remained unmatched. The CDR3 has 18 amino acids. The CDR3: CASTQRLAGAHRFNEQFF. In nucleotides, the CDR3 is TGTGCCAGCACCCAAAGGCTAGCGGGGGCGCACCGCTTCAATGAGCAGTTCTTC.

J is TRBJ1-1 and V is TRBV7-6, with a possible D match to TRBD1 (6 bases). CDR1 is SGHVS and CDR2 is FNYEAQ in the germline V gene. The CDR3 is 15 residues long. V lost 2 bases and J 0 bases, leaving 10 bases between the germline ends. The CDR3 spells CASSLPTGLNTEAFF. The CDR3 DNA follows: TGTGCCAGCAGCTTACCGACAGGCCTGAACACTGAAGCTTTCTTT.

The chain couples TRBV11-2 to TRBJ2-1; possible D gene TRBD2, 7 bases. The germline V gene encodes CDR1 SGHAT and CDR2 FQNNGV. The CDR3 loop spans 16 amino acids. The germline V and J ends were trimmed by 7 bases and 4 bases, with 20 bases remaining between them. The chain's CDR3 is CASIDRAGGQYNEQFF. The CDR3 DNA sequence: TGTGCCAGCATCGATAGAGCCGGGGGGCAATACAATGAGCAGTTCTTC.

This clone was observed a few times. This sequence joins TRBV5-1 and TRBJ1-2; TRBD1 agrees at 8 bases. The CDR3 loop spans 15 amino acids. In germline, CDR1 is SGHRS, CDR2 YFSETQ. V lost 4 bases to trimming and J lost 3 bases; unmatched junction nucleotides: 8. The CDR3 is CASSSQTGEDYGYTF. For the CDR3, the DNA is TGCGCCAGCAGCAGCCAGACAGGGGAGGACTATGGCTACACCTTC.

The chain links TRBV30 to TRBJ1-2; the D is unclear. V was cut by 4 bases and J by 1 base, with 4 bases left in between. CDR1 is GTSNPN and CDR2 is SVGIG in the germline V gene (reference sequence). There are 11 residues in the CDR3. Here the CDR3 DNA reads TGTGCCTGGACTTATAACTATGGCTACACCTTC. This sequence encodes CAWTYNYGYTF.

The CDR3 sequence: CASSSTGDNSPLHF. CDR3 nucleotides: TGTGCCAGCTCTTCGACAGGGGATAATTCACCCCTCCACTTT. The rearrangement joins TRBV18 to TRBJ1-6; TRBD1 agrees at 8 bases. The CDR3 extends over 14 amino acids. Trimming took 6 bases from V and 5 from J; bases not matched to a gene: 3. From germline, CDR1 is KGHSH and CDR2 LQKENI.

The chain is built from TRBV18 and TRBJ2-7, with D maybe TRBD1 (5 bases). Germline lookup yields CDR1 KGHSH and CDR2 LQKENI. This CDR3 contains 15 residues. Trimming shortened V by 2 bases and J by 0 bases, and 11 bases separated the two germline ends. The CDR3 is CASSPVLTGSYEQYF. CDR3 DNA sequence: TGTGCCAGCTCACCAGTTCTCACAGGCTCCTACGAGCAGTACTTC.

V is TRBV18 and J is TRBJ2-7; 8 bases match TRBD1. The CDR3 spans 15 residues. Trimming at V came to 3 bases and at J to 6 bases, leaving 10 bases not matched to a gene. Germline V CDR1 and CDR2: KGHSH, LQKENI. For the CDR3, the DNA is TGTGCCAGCTCACCTTCGGACAGGGCAGAGGGCGAGCAGTACTTC. Translating gives CASSPSDRAEGEQYF.

V and J are TRBV25-1 and TRBJ1-1, with TRBD1 identical over 7 bases. Per germline, CDR1 MGHDK and CDR2 SYGVNS. J gave up 3 bases and V 6 bases, and 7 bases lay outside the gene matches. This CDR3 region has 14 residues. CDR3 region: CASSLQGGYTEAFF. The DNA for the CDR3 is TGTGCCAGCAGCCTCCAAGGGGGCTACACTGAAGCTTTCTTT. The variable domain in full, with the rest retrieved from reference TRBV25-1 and TRBJ1-1, is EADIYQTPRYLVIGTGKKITLECSQTMGHDKMYWYQQDPGMELHLIHYSYGVNSTEKGDLSSESTVSRIRTEHFPLTLESARPSHTSQYLCASSLQGGYTEAFFGQGTRLTVV.

Comments on this clone: An end of the junction differs from the germline gene, which may be a read error. The V and J genes are TRBV3-1 (or the pseudogene TRBV3-2) and TRBJ2-7; D may be TRBD1 (5 bases). Germline V gene lookup returns CDR1 LGHDT and CDR2 YNNKEL (reference sequence). CDR3 length equals 13 residues. Here the CDR3 DNA reads TGTGCCAGCAGCCAAGATCCAGGGATGAGGAGATTTTTC. Its protein product is CASSQDPGMRRFF.

The chain uses TRBV27 and TRBJ2-1; 10 bases align to TRBD2. This CDR3 is built from 16 residues. Germline values: CDR1 MNHEY, CDR2 SMNVEV (reference sequence). The V segment lost 6 bases and the J segment 12 bases; nucleotides outside the gene matches: 17. The CDR3 DNA sequence: TGTGCCAGCAGATCCCTTAGCGGGGGGCCACCTGAGGGGCAGTTCTTC. Amino acids: CASRSLSGGPPEGQFF.

The V gene is TRBV19, the J gene TRBJ2-1; TRBD1 aligns across 12 bases. Germline CDR1 reads LNHDA; CDR2 reads SQIVND (reference sequence). V was pared by 4 bases and J by 6 bases, with 4 bases of the junction left unmatched. The CDR3 has 15 residues. CDR3 sequence: CASSKGQGAPNEQFF. For the CDR3, the DNA is TGTGCCAGTAGTAAGGGACAGGGGGCTCCCAATGAGCAGTTCTTC.